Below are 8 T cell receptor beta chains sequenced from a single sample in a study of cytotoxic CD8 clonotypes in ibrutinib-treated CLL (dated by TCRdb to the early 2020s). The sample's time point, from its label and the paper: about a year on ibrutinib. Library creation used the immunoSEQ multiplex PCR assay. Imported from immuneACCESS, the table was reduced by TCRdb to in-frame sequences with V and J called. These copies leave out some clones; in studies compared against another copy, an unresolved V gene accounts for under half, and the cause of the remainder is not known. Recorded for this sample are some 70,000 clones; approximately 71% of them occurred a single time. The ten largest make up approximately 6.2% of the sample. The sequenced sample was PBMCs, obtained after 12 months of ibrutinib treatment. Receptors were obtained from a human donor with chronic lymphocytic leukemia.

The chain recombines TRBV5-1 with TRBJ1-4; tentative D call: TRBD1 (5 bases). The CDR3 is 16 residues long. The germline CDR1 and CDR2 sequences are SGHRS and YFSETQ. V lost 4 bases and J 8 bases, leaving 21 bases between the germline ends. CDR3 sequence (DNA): TGCGCCAGCAGCCCGGGCCTCGCAGGCGGGACGGAAAAACTGTTTTTT. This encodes CASSPGLAGGTEKLFF.

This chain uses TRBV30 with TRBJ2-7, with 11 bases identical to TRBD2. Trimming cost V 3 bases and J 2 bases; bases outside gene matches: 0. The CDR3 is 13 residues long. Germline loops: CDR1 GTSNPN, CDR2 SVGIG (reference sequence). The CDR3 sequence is CAWRTSGTYEQYF. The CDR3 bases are TGTGCCTGGAGGACTAGCGGGACCTACGAGCAGTACTTC.

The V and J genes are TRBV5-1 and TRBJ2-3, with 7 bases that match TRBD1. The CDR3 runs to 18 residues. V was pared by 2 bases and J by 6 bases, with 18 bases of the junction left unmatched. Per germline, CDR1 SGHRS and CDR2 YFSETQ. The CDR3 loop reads CASSFNRPGGGFVDTQYF. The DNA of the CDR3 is TGCGCCAGCAGCTTCAATCGGCCAGGGGGTGGGTTTGTCGATACGCAGTATTTT.

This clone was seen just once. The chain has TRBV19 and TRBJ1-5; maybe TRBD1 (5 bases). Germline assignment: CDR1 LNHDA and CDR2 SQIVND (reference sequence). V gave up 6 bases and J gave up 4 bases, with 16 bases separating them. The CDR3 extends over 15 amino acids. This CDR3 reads CASSAHQGGNQPQHF. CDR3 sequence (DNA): TGTGCCAGTAGCGCCCACCAGGGAGGAAATCAGCCCCAGCATTTT.

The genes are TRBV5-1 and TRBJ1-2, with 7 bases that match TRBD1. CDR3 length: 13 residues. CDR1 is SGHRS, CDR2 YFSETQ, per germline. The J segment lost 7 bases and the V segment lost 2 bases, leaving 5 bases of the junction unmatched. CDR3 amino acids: CASSLIGTAGYTF. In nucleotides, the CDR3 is TGCGCCAGCAGCTTAATCGGGACAGCTGGCTACACCTTC.

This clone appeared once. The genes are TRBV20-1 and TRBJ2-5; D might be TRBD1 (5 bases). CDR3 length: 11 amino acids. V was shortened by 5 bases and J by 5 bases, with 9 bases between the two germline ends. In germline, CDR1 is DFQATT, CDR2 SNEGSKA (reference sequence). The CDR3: CSAGAMETQYF. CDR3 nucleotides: TGCAGTGCTGGGGCGATGGAGACCCAGTACTTC.

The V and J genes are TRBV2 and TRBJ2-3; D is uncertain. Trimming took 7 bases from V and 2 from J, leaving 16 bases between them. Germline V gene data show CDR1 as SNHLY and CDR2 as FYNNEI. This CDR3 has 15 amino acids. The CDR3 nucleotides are TGTGCCAGCAAAGGCCCGTCTCCTTCCACAGATACGCAGTATTTT. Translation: CASKGPSPSTDTQYF.

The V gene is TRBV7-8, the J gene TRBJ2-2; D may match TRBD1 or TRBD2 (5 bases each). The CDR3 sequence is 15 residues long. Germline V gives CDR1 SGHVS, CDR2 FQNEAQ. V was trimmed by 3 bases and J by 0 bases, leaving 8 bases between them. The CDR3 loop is CASSFQGPNTGELFF. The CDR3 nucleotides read TGTGCCAGCAGCTTCCAGGGACCGAACACCGGGGAGCTGTTTTTT.